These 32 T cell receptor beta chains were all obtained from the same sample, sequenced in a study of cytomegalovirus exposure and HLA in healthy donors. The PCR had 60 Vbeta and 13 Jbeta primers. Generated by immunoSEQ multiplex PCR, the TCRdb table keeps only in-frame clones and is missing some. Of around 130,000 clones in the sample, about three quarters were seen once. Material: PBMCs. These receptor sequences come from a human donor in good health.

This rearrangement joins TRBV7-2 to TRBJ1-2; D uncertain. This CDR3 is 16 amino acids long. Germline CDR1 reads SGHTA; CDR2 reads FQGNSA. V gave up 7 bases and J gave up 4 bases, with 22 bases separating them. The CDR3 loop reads CASNAGNLASIYGYTF. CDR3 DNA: TGTGCCAGCAACGCCGGGAACTTGGCCTCCATCTATGGCTACACCTTC.

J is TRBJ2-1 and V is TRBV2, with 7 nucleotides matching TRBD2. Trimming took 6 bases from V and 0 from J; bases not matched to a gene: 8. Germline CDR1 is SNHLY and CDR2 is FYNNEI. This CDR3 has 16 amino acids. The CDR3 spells CASRSSSGSSYNEQFF. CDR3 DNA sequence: TGTGCCAGCAGAAGCTCTAGCGGTAGCTCCTACAATGAGCAGTTCTTC.

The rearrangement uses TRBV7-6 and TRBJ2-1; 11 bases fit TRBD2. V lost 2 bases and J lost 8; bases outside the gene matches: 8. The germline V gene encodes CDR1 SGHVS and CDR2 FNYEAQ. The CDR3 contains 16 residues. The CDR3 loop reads CASSLSLAGGRDEQFF. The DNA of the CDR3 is TGTGCCAGCAGCTTATCGCTAGCGGGGGGCAGGGATGAGCAGTTCTTC. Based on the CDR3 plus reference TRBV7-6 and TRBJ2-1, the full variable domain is GAGVSQSPRYKVTKRGQDVALRCDPISGHVSLYWYRQALGQGPEFLTYFNYEAQQDKSGLPNDRFSAERPEGSISTLTIQRTEQRDSAMYRCASSLSLAGGRDEQFFGPGTRLTVL.

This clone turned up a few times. The CDR3 region is CASSADRLGSPLHF. Written as DNA, the CDR3 is TGTGCCAGCAGTGCCGACAGGTTAGGATCACCCCTCCACTTT. The chain carries TRBV6-6 and TRBJ1-6, with D perhaps TRBD1 (6 bases). The CDR3 length is 14 residues. Trimming removed 5 bases at V and 10 bases at J, with 15 bases between. The germline CDR1 and CDR2 sequences are MNHNY and SVGAGI (reference sequence).

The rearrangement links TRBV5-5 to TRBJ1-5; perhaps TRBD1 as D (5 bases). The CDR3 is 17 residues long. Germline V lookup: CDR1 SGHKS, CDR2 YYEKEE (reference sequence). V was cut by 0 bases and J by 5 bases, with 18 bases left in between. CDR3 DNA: TGTGCCAGCAGCTTGGCCCCAGGTCCGGGGGGGGATCAGCCCCAGCATTTT. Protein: CASSLAPGPGGDQPQHF. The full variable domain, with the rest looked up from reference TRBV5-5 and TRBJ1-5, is DAGVTQSPTHLIKTRGQQVTLRCSPISGHKSVSWYQQVLGQGPQFIFQYYEKEERGRGNFPDRFSARQFPNYSSELNVNALLLGDSALYLCASSLAPGPGGDQPQHFGDGTRLSIL.

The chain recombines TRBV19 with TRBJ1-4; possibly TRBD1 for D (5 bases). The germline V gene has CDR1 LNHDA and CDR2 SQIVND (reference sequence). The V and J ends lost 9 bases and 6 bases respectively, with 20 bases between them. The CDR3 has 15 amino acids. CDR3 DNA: TGTGCCAGCAAAATCCAGGGCCAGAGTGATGAAAAACTGTTTTTT. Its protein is CASKIQGQSDEKLFF.

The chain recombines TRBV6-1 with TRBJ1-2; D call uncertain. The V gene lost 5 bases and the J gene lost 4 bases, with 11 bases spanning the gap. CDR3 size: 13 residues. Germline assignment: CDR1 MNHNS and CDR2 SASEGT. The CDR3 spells CASSTQLSYGYTF. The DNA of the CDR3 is TGTGCCAGCAGTACACAGCTTTCCTATGGCTACACCTTC.

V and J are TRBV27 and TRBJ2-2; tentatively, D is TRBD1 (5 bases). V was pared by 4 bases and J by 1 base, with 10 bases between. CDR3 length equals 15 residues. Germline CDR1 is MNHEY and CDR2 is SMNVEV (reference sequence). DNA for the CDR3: TGTGCCAGCAGTTCCTGGGGCCAGAACACCGGGGAGCTGTTTTTT. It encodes CASSSWGQNTGELFF.

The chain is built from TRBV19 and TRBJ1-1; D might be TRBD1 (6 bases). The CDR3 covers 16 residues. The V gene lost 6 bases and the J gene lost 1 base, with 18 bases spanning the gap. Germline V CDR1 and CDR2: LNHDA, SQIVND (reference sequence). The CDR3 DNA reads TGTGCCAGTAGAAAACTGAGGGGGAGCAGGAACACTGAAGCTTTCTTT. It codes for CASRKLRGSRNTEAFF. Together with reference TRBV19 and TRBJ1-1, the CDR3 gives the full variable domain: DGGITQSPKYLFRKEGQNVTLSCEQNLNHDAMYWYRQDPGQGLRLIYYSQIVNDFQKGDIAEGYSVSREKKESFPLTVTSAQKNPTAFYLCASRKLRGSRNTEAFFGQGTRLTVV.

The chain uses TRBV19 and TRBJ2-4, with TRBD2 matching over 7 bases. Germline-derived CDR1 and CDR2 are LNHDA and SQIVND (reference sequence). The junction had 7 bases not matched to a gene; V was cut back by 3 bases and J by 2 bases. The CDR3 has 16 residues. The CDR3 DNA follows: TGTGCCAGTAGTATGGACCCGGGGGGACCCAAAAACATTCAGTACTTC. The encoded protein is CASSMDPGGPKNIQYF.

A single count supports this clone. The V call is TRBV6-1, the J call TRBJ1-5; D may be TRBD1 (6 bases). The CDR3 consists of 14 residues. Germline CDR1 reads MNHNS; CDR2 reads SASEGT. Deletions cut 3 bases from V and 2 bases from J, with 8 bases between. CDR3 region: CASSEAGGNQPQHF. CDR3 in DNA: TGTGCCAGCAGTGAGGCAGGGGGCAATCAGCCCCAGCATTTT.

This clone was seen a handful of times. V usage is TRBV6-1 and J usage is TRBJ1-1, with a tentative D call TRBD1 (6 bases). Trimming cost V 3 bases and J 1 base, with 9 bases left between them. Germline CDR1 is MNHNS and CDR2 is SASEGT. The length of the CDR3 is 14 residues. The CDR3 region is CASSETGPNTEAFF. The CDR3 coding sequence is TGTGCCAGCAGTGAGACAGGACCGAACACTGAAGCTTTCTTT.

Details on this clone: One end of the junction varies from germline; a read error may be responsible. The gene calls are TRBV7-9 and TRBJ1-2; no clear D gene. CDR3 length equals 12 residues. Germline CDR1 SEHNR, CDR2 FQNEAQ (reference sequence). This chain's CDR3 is CSSSFWVGGYTF. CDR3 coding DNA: TGTTCCAGCAGCTTTTGGGTCGGGGGCTACACCTTC.

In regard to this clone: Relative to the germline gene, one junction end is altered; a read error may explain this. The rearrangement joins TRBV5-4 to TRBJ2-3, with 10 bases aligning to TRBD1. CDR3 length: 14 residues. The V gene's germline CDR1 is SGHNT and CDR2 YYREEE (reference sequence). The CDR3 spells CASSLDRGKGTQYF. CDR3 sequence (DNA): TGCGCCAGCAGCTTGGACAGGGGGAAGGGTACGCAGTATTTT. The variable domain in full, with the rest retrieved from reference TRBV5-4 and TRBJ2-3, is ETGVTQSPTHLIKTRGQQVTLRCSSQSGHNTVSWYQQALGQGPQFIFQYYREEENGRGNFPPRFSGLQFPNYSSELNVNALELDDSALYLCASSLDRGKGTQYFGPGTRLTVL.

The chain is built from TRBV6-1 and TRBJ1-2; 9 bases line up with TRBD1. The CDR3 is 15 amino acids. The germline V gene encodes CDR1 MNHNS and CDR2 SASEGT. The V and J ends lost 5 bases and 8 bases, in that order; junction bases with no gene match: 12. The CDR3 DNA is TGTGCCAGCAGTTGGGACAGGGCTAGAGGCGAGGGCTACACCTTC. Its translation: CASSWDRARGEGYTF.

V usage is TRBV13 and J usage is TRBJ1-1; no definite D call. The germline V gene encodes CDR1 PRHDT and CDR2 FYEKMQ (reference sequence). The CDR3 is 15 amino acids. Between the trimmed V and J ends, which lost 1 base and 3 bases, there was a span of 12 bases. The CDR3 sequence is CASSLAVAGDTEAFF. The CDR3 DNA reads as TGTGCCAGCAGCTTAGCGGTCGCCGGGGACACTGAAGCTTTCTTT.

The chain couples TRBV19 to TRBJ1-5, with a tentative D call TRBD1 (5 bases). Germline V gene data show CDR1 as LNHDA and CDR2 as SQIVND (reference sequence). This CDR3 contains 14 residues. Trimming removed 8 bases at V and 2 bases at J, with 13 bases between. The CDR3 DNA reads TGTGCCAGTCGGGGGGACGGCCGCAATCAGCCCCAGCATTTT. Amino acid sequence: CASRGDGRNQPQHF.

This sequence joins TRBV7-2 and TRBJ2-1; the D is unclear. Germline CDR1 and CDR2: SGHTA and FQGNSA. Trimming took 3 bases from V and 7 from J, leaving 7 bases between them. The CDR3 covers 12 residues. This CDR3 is CASSLARNEQFF. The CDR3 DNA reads TGTGCCAGCAGCTTGGCTCGAAATGAGCAGTTCTTC.

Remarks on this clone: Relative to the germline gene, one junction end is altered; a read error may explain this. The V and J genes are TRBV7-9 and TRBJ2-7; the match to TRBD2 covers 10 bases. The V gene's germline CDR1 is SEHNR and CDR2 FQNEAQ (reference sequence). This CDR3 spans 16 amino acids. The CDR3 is CSSSLLAGVTPYEQYF. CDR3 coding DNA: TGTTCCAGCAGCTTGCTAGCGGGGGTCACACCCTACGAGCAGTACTTC.

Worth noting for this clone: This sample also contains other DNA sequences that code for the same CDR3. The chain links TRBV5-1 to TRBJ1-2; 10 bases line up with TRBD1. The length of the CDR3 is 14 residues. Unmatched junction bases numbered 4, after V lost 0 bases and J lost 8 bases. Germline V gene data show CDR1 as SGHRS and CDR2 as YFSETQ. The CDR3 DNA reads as TGCGCCAGCAGCTTGGGACAGGGGGCTGGCGGCTACACCTTC. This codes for CASSLGQGAGGYTF.

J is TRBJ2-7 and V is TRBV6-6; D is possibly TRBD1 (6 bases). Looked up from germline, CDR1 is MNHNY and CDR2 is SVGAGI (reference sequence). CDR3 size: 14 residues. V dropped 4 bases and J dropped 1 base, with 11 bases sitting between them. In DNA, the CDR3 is TGTGCCAGCAGTTTTGACAGGTATTCCTACGAGCAGTACTTC. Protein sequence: CASSFDRYSYEQYF.

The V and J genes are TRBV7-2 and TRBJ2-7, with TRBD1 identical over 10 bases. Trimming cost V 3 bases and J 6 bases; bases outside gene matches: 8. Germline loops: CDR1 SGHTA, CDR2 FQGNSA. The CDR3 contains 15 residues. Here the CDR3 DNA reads TGTGCCAGCAGCTTGGACGGGACAGGGGCCGGCGAGCAGTACTTC. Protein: CASSLDGTGAGEQYF. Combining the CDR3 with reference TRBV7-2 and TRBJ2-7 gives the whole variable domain GAGVSQSPSNKVTEKGKDVELRCDPISGHTALYWYRQSLGQGLEFLIYFQGNSAPDKSGLPSDRFSAERTGGSVSTLTIQRTQQEDSAVYLCASSLDGTGAGEQYFGPGTRLTVT.

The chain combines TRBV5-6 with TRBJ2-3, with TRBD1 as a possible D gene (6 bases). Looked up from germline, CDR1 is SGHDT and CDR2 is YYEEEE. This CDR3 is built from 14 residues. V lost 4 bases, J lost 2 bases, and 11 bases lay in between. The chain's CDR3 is CASSLGQPTDTQYF. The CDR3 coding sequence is TGTGCCAGCAGCCTCGGACAGCCCACAGATACGCAGTATTTT.

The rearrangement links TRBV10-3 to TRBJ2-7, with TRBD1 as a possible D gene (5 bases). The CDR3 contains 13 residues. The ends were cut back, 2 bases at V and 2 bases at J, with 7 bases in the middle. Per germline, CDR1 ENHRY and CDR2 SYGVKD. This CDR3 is CAISEGAPYEQYF. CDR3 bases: TGTGCCATCAGTGAGGGGGCCCCCTACGAGCAGTACTTC.

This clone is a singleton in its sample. CDR3 protein: CASSIPGGPETQYF. As DNA, the CDR3 is TGTGCCAGTAGTATTCCGGGGGGGCCGGAGACCCAGTACTTC. The chain has TRBV19 and TRBJ2-5; 8 bases are a match to TRBD2. Germline values: CDR1 LNHDA, CDR2 SQIVND (reference sequence). V was clipped by 3 bases and J by 5 bases; unmatched bases: 5. The CDR3 loop spans 14 amino acids.

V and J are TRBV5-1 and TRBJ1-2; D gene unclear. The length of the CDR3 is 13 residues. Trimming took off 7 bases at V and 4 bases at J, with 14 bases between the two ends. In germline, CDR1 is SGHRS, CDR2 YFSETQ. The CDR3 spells CASGTRQAYGYTF. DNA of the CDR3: TGCGCCAGCGGTACTAGGCAGGCCTATGGCTACACCTTC.

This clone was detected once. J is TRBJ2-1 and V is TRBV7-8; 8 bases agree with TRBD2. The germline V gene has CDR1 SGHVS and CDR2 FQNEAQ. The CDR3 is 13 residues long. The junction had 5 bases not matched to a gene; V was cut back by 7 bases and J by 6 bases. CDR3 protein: CASTGGPFNEQFF. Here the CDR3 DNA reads TGTGCCAGCACGGGGGGGCCGTTCAATGAGCAGTTCTTC.

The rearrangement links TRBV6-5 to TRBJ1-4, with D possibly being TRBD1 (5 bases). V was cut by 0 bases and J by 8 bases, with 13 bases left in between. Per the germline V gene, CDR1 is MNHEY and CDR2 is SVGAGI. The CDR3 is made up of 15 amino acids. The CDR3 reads CASSYSRGGLEKLFF. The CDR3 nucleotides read TGTGCCAGCAGTTACTCGCGGGGCGGTCTCGAAAAACTGTTTTTT.

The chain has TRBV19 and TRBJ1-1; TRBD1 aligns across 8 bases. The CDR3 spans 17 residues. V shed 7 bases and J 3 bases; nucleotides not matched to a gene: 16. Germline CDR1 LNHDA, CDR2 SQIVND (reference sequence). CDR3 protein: CASTPRGRYQLDTEAFF. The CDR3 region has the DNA TGTGCCAGTACTCCCAGGGGGCGTTATCAATTGGACACTGAAGCTTTCTTT.

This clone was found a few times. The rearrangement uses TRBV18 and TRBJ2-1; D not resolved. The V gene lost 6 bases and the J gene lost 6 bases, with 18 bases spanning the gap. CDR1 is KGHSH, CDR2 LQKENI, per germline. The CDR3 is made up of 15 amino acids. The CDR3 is CASSGRGLPGNEQFF. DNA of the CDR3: TGTGCCAGCTCGGGTCGTGGCTTACCGGGCAATGAGCAGTTCTTC.

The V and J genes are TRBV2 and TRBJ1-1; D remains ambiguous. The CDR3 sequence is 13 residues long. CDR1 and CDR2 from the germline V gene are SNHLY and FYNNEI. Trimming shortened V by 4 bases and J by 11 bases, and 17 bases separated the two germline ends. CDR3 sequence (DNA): TGTGCCAGCAGTGTCCGGGGTGCGAGAAATGCTTTCTTT. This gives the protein CASSVRGARNAFF.

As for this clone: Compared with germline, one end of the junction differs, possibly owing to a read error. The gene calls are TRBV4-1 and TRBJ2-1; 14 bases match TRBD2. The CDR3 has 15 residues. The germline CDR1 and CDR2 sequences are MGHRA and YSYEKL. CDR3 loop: CASRLGLAGGNEQFF. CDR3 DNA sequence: TGTGCCAGCAGACTAGGACTAGCGGGGGGCAATGAGCAGTTCTTC.